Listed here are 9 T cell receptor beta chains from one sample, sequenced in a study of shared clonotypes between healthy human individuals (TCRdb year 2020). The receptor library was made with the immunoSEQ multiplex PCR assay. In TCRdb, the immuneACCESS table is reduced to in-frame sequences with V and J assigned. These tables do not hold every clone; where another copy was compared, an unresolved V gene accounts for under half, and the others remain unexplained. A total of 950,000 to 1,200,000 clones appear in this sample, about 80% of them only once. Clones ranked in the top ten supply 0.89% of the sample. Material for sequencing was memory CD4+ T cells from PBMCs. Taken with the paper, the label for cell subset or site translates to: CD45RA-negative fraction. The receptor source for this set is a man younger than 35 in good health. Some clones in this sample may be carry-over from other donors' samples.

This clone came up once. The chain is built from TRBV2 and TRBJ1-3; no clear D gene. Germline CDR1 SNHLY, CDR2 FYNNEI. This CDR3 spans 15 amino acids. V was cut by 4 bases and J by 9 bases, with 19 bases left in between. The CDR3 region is CASSVVGGPGTTIYF. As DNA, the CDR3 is TGTGCCAGCAGTGTCGTGGGAGGCCCTGGTACCACCATATATTTT.

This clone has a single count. The CDR3 reads CASSPTRGGYYEQYF. DNA for the CDR3: TGTGCCAGCTCGCCCACGAGGGGGGGATACTACGAGCAGTACTTC. The rearrangement uses TRBV18 and TRBJ2-7, with D maybe TRBD2 (7 bases). CDR3 length equals 15 residues. Germline CDR1 reads KGHSH; CDR2 reads LQKENI. V was clipped by 6 bases and J by 3 bases, with 18 bases between them.

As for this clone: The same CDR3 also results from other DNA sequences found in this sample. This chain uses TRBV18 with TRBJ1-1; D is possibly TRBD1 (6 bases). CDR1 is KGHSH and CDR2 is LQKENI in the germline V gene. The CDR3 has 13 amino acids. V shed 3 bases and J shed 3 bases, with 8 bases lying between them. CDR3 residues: CASSPDRYTEAFF. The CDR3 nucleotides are TGTGCCAGCTCACCGGACAGATACACTGAAGCTTTCTTT.

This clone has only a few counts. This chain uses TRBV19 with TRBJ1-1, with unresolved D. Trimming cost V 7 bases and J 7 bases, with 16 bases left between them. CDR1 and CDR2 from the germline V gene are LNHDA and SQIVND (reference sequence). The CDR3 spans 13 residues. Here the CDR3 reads CASKGIQRIEAFF. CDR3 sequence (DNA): TGTGCCAGTAAGGGCATTCAGCGGATTGAAGCTTTCTTT.

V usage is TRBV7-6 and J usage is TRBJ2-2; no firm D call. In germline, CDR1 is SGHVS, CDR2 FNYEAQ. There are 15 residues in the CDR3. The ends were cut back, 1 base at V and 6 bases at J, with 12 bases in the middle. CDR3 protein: CASSLGGSSPGELFF. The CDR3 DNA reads TGTGCCAGCAGCTTAGGAGGTAGCTCACCCGGGGAGCTGTTTTTT. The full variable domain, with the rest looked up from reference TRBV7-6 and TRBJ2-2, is GAGVSQSPRYKVTKRGQDVALRCDPISGHVSLYWYRQALGQGPEFLTYFNYEAQQDKSGLPNDRFSAERPEGSISTLTIQRTEQRDSAMYRCASSLGGSSPGELFFGEGSRLTVL.

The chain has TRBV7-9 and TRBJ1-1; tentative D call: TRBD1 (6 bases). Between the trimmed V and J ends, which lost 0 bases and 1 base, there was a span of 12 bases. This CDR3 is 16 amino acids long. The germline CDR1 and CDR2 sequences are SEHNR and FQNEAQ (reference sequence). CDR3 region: CASSLALGRGNTEAFF. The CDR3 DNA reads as TGTGCCAGCAGCTTAGCGCTGGGCAGGGGGAACACTGAAGCTTTCTTT. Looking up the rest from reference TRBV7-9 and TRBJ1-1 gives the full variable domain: DTGVSQNPRHKITKRGQNVTFRCDPISEHNRLYWYRQTLGQGPEFLTYFQNEAQLEKSRLLSDRFSAERPKGSFSTLEIQRTEQGDSAMYLCASSLALGRGNTEAFFGQGTRLTVV.

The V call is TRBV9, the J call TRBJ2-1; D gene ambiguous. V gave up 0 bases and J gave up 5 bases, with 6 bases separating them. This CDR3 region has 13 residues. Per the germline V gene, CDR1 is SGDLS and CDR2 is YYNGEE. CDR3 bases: TGTGCCAGCAGCGTAGACCCAGACAATGAGCAGTTCTTC. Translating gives CASSVDPDNEQFF. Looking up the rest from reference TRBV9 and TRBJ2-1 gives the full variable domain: DSGVTQTPKHLITATGQRVTLRCSPRSGDLSVYWYQQSLDQGLQFLIQYYNGEERAKGNILERFSAQQFPDLHSELNLSSLELGDSALYFCASSVDPDNEQFFGPGTRLTVL.

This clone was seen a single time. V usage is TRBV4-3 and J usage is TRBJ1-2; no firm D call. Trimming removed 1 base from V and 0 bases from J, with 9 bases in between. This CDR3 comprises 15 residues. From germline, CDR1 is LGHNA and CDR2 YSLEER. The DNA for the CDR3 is TGCGCCAGCAGCCAAGTTACAGAAGCTAACTATGGCTACACCTTC. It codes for CASSQVTEANYGYTF.

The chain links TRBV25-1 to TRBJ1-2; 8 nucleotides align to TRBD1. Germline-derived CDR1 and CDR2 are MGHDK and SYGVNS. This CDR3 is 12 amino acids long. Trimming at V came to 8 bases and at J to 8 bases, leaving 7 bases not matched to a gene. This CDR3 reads CASRRGQAGYTF. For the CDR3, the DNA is TGTGCCAGCCGCCGGGGACAGGCGGGCTACACCTTC.